One sample yielded the 22 T cell receptor beta chains listed below, sequenced in a study of graft-versus-host responses after intestinal transplantation. No cognate antigen is known for these TCRs. Profiling relied on immunoSEQ multiplex PCR, and the TCRdb table lists in-frame clones only, not all of them. Of more than 25,000 clones in the sample, 82% were seen once. The sequencing here drew on unstimulated CD4+ T cells sorted from spleen or lymph node cells, taken before intestinal transplant. These receptors were taken from a human donor who received an intestinal transplant.

In this sample, this clone turned up once. This chain links TRBV30 with TRBJ2-1; D is uncertain. The germline CDR1 and CDR2 sequences are GTSNPN and SVGIG (reference sequence). There are 13 residues in the CDR3. V dropped 7 bases and J dropped 2 bases, with 12 bases sitting between them. CDR3 in amino acids: CALMYNPYNEQFF. Here the CDR3 DNA reads TGTGCCTTAATGTACAACCCCTACAATGAGCAGTTCTTC.

The rearrangement links TRBV5-1 to TRBJ2-1; tentative D call: TRBD1 (6 bases). The CDR3 extends over 15 amino acids. Germline V gives CDR1 SGHRS, CDR2 YFSETQ. Trimming removed 4 bases from V and 3 bases from J, with 14 bases in between. The CDR3 DNA reads as TGCGCCAGCAGCAAATTAGGGGGAAACTACAATGAGCAGTTCTTC. This sequence encodes CASSKLGGNYNEQFF.

The chain employs TRBV6-1 and TRBJ2-7, with no clear D. Germline values: CDR1 MNHNS, CDR2 SASEGT. The CDR3 extends over 16 amino acids. Trimming took off 4 bases at V and 0 bases at J, with 16 bases between the two ends. This CDR3 reads CASSAEFKGTSYEQYF. For the CDR3, the DNA is TGTGCCAGCAGTGCGGAGTTTAAGGGAACCTCCTACGAGCAGTACTTC.

The chain combines TRBV19 with TRBJ2-7, with 14 nucleotides matching TRBD2. With 9 bases clipped from V and 3 bases from J, the junction kept 22 bases outside the gene matches. Germline assignment: CDR1 LNHDA and CDR2 SQIVND (reference sequence). There are 20 residues in the CDR3. In nucleotides, the CDR3 is TGTGCCAGCAAAACCCGTAGAAGAGGACTAGCGGGGGGCCCCCTCTACGAGCAGTACTTC. Translating it yields CASKTRRRGLAGGPLYEQYF.

The DNA of the CDR3 is TGTGCCAGCAGCTATACCGGGGTGAACTATGGCTACACCTTC. Protein sequence: CASSYTGVNYGYTF. The chain employs TRBV11-2 and TRBJ1-2; D is unclear. Germline CDR1 SGHAT, CDR2 FQNNGV. Trimming removed 4 bases from V and 2 bases from J, with 11 bases in between. The CDR3 covers 14 residues.

V gene TRBV4-1 combines with J gene TRBJ2-3; 16 positions agree with TRBD2. This CDR3 spans 17 amino acids. Germline V CDR1 and CDR2: MGHRA, YSYEKL. J was trimmed by 5 bases and V by 2 bases; bases with no gene match: 4. In DNA, the CDR3 is TGCGCCAGCAGCCAAACCGGGACTAGCGGGGGGGTAGATACGCAGTATTTT. It specifies CASSQTGTSGGVDTQYF.

V usage is TRBV30 and J usage is TRBJ2-2; TRBD2 aligns across 9 bases. The J segment lost 0 bases and the V segment lost 5 bases, leaving 7 bases of the junction unmatched. The CDR3 loop spans 16 amino acids. Per the germline V gene, CDR1 is GTSNPN and CDR2 is SVGIG (reference sequence). As DNA, the CDR3 is TGTGCCTGGTTTCGGCTAGCGGGGACGAACACCGGGGAGCTGTTTTTT. Protein sequence: CAWFRLAGTNTGELFF.

The rearrangement links TRBV5-4 to TRBJ1-2, with 9 bases matching TRBD1. The germline gives CDR1 SGHNT, CDR2 YYREEE (reference sequence). V lost 6 bases to trimming and J lost 2 bases; unmatched junction nucleotides: 5. The CDR3 length is 14 residues. The CDR3 DNA follows: TGTGCCAGCACCCGGGACAGGGAAAACTATGGCTACACCTTC. This translates into CASTRDRENYGYTF.

Written as DNA, the CDR3 is TGCGCCAGCAGTGCACTGACAGGGTACAATGAGCAGTTCTTC. Its translation: CASSALTGYNEQFF. V usage is TRBV5-1 and J usage is TRBJ2-1, with 7 bases aligning to TRBD1. CDR3 size: 14 residues. V shed 5 bases, J shed 4 bases, and the junction held 6 bases outside the gene matches. In germline, CDR1 is SGHRS, CDR2 YFSETQ.

CDR3 sequence reads: CASSDPGQGNTGELFF. The CDR3 DNA follows: TGCGCCAGCAGTGATCCGGGACAGGGTAACACCGGGGAGCTGTTTTTT. The chain links TRBV10-1 to TRBJ2-2; 9 bases align to TRBD1. V dropped 3 bases and J dropped 2; count of bases not matched to a gene: 4. This CDR3 contains 16 residues. The germline V gene encodes CDR1 WNHNN and CDR2 SYGVQD (reference sequence).

This clone appeared a few times. The V call is TRBV5-1, the J call TRBJ2-3, with TRBD2 matching over 10 bases. The CDR3 totals 15 residues. J gave up 3 bases and V 7 bases, and 8 bases lay outside the gene matches. Germline loops: CDR1 SGHRS, CDR2 YFSETQ. As DNA, the CDR3 is TGCGCCAGCTCCACTAGCGGGATAGGAACAGATACGCAGTATTTT. It translates to CASSTSGIGTDTQYF.

The chain joins TRBV28 to TRBJ2-7; perhaps D is TRBD1 or TRBD2 (5 bases each). The length of the CDR3 is 14 residues. The V and J ends lost 4 bases and 3 bases respectively, with 13 bases between them. Germline CDR1 reads MDHEN; CDR2 reads SYDVKM. In DNA form, the CDR3 reads TGTGCCAGCAGTTCAGGGACGGAACTCTACGAGCAGTACTTC. Its translation is CASSSGTELYEQYF.

The chain is built from TRBV19 and TRBJ2-7, with TRBD2 matching over 9 bases. CDR1 and CDR2 from the germline V gene are LNHDA and SQIVND (reference sequence). This CDR3 is 15 amino acids long. Trimming at V came to 0 bases and at J to 2 bases, leaving 2 bases not matched to a gene. The CDR3 DNA reads TGTGCCAGTAGTATAGAGGCTAGCGGGACCTACGAGCAGTACTTC. Translating gives CASSIEASGTYEQYF.

The chain has TRBV7-6 and TRBJ1-2; D is possibly TRBD1 (5 bases). Trimming removed 1 base at V and 4 bases at J, with 10 bases between. Germline V gives CDR1 SGHVS, CDR2 FNYEAQ. The CDR3 covers 14 residues. The CDR3, as DNA: TGTGCCAGCAGCTTAGATCAGGGACCCTATGGCTACACCTTC. It specifies CASSLDQGPYGYTF.

The chain uses TRBV28 and TRBJ1-4; tentatively, D is TRBD1 (5 bases). Per the germline V gene, CDR1 is MDHEN and CDR2 is SYDVKM. Between the trimmed V and J ends, which lost 6 bases and 5 bases, there was a span of 16 bases. This CDR3 has 15 residues. The CDR3 loop is CASSSRGDGNEKLFF. The CDR3, as DNA: TGTGCCAGCAGCTCCCGGGGGGACGGGAATGAAAAACTGTTTTTT.

The chain is built from TRBV29-1 and TRBJ2-7; D may correspond to TRBD1 or TRBD2 (7 bases each). Between the trimmed V and J ends, which lost 4 bases and 6 bases, there was a span of 16 bases. The length of the CDR3 is 13 residues. From germline, CDR1 is SQVTM and CDR2 ANQGSEA. The CDR3 DNA sequence: TGCAGCGTTGCGGACAGGCCGGGGGGCGAGCAGTACTTC. Its translation: CSVADRPGGEQYF.

This chain links TRBV7-3 with TRBJ2-5, with 12 bases identical to TRBD1. The CDR3 has 15 amino acids. Trimming cost V 4 bases and J 5 bases; bases outside gene matches: 5. CDR1 is SGHTA and CDR2 is FQGTGA in the germline V gene. The DNA for the CDR3 is TGTGCCAGCAGCTGCGGGACAGGGGGCTGGGAGACCCAGTACTTC. Translating gives CASSCGTGGWETQYF.

This chain uses TRBV29-1 with TRBJ1-4; TRBD1 might be the D (5 bases). The CDR3 totals 13 residues. CDR1 and CDR2 (germline): SQVTM, ANQGSEA. V was trimmed by 6 bases and J by 0 bases, leaving 8 bases between them. Here the CDR3 reads CSVGGATNEKLFF. The DNA of the CDR3 is TGCAGCGTGGGGGGTGCAACTAATGAAAAACTGTTTTTT.

V usage is TRBV19 and J usage is TRBJ1-1; D is ambiguous. This CDR3 is 12 amino acids long. The germline gives CDR1 LNHDA, CDR2 SQIVND (reference sequence). Trimming removed 5 bases from V and 1 base from J, with 5 bases in between. The CDR3 loop reads CASSGRNTEAFF. In nucleotides, the CDR3 is TGTGCCAGTAGTGGTAGGAACACTGAAGCTTTCTTT.

This chain links TRBV5-1 with TRBJ1-1; 10 positions match TRBD1. V was clipped by 9 bases and J by 5 bases; unmatched bases: 10. This CDR3 region has 14 residues. Germline V gene data show CDR1 as SGHRS and CDR2 as YFSETQ. CDR3 DNA sequence: TGCGCCACCCGACAGGGGGCCTCAGGAACTGAAGCTTTCTTT. Encoded protein: CATRQGASGTEAFF.

The chain combines TRBV6-4 with TRBJ2-5, with D unresolved. With the DNA end fitting TRBJ2-7 better, the J assignment may be wrong. The V gene's germline CDR1 is MRHNA and CDR2 SNTAGT. The CDR3 is made up of 10 amino acids. The CDR3 protein is CASSDYEQYF. CDR3 coding DNA: TGTGCCAGCAGTGACTACGAGCAGTACTTC.

This chain uses TRBV5-1 with TRBJ1-2; unclear D gene. Germline CDR1 is SGHRS and CDR2 is YFSETQ. The CDR3 is made up of 13 amino acids. Trimming took off 2 bases at V and 4 bases at J, with 9 bases between the two ends. CDR3 protein: CASSLREGYGYTF. As DNA, the CDR3 is TGCGCCAGCAGCTTACGGGAAGGCTATGGCTACACCTTC.